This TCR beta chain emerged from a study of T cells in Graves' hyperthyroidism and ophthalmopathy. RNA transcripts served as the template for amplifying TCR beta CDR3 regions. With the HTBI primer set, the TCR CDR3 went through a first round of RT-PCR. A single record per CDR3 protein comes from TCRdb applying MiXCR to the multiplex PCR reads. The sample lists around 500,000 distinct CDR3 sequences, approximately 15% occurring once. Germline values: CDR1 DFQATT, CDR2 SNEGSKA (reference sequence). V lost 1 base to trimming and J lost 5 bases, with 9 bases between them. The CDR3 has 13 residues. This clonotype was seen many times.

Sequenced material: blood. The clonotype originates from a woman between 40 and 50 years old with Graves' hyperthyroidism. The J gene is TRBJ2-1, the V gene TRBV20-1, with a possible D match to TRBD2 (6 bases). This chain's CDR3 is CSARGRGHNEQFF. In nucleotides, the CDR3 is TGCAGTGCTAGAGGGAGGGGTCACAATGAGCAGTTCTTC.